The present T cell receptor beta chain was sequenced within a study of T cell responses to AZD1222 COVID-19 vaccine. Study-wide results and limits: Increased Spike-specific TCR breadth and depth were observed after two AZD1222 doses. Clonal diversity was possibly underestimated, and white British individuals and females predominated among donors.

Profiled with immunoSEQ multiplex PCR; TCRdb holds only in-frame clones, not every one. The sample has around 160,000 clones, roughly 87% seen once. A word on this clone: As yet, its antigen is unknown.

V lost 8 bases to trimming and J lost 6 bases, with 16 bases between them. The CDR3 covers 13 residues. Sample: peripheral blood, taken on day 0 of AZD1222 vaccination. This rearrangement joins TRBV12-3 or TRBV12-4 to TRBJ1-1, with TRBD1 as a possible D gene (6 bases). The receptor comes from an adult in good health. CDR3 loop: CASQRGRTAEAFF. The CDR3 DNA is TGTGCCAGCCAGAGGGGAAGGACAGCTGAAGCTTTCTTT.